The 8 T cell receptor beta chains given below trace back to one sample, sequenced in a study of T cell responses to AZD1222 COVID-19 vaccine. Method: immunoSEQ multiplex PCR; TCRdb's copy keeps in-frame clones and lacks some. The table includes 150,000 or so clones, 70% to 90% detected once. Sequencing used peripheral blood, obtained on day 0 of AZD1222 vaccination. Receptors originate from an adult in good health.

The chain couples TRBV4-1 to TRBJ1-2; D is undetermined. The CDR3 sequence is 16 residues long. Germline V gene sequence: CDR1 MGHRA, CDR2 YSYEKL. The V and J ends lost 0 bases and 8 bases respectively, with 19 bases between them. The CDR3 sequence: CASSQDFTMASRGYTF. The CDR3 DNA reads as TGCGCCAGCAGCCAAGATTTTACGATGGCCTCTCGGGGCTACACCTTC.

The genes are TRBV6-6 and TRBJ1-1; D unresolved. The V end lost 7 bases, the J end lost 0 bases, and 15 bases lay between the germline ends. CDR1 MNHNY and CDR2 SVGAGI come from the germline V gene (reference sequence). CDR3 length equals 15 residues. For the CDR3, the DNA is TGTGCCAGCACCCCCATCCGGACGATGAACACTGAAGCTTTCTTT. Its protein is CASTPIRTMNTEAFF.

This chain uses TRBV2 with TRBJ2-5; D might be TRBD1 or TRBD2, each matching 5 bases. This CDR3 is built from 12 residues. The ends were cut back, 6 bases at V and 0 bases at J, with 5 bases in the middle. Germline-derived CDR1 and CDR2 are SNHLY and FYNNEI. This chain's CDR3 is CASRGDQETQYF. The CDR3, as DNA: TGTGCCAGCAGGGGGGACCAAGAGACCCAGTACTTC.

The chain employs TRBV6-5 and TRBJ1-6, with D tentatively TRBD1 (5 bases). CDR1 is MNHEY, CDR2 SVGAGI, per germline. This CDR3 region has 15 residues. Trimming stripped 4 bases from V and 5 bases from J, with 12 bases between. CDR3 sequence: CASSSWGGDNSPLHF. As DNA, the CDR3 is TGTGCCAGCAGTTCTTGGGGGGGTGATAATTCACCCCTCCACTTT.

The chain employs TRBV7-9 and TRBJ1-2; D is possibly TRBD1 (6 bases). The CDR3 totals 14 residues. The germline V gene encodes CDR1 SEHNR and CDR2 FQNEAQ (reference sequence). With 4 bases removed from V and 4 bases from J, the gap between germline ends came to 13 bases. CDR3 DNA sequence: TGTGCCAGCAGCTCCGCGGGGGCCATCTATGGCTACACCTTC. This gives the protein CASSSAGAIYGYTF. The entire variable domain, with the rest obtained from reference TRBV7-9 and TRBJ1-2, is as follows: DTGVSQNPRHKITKRGQNVTFRCDPISEHNRLYWYRQTLGQGPEFLTYFQNEAQLEKSRLLSDRFSAERPKGSFSTLEIQRTEQGDSAMYLCASSSAGAIYGYTFGSGTRLTVV.

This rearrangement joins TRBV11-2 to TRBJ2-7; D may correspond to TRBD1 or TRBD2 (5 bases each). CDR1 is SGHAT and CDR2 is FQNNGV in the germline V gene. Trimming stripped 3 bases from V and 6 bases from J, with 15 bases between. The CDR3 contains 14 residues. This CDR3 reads CASSFGTEKVEQYF. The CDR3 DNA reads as TGTGCCAGCAGCTTCGGGACGGAGAAAGTCGAGCAGTACTTC.

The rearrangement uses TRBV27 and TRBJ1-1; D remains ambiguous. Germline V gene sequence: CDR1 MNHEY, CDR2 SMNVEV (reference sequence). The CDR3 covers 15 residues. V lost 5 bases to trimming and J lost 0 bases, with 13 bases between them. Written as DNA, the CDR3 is TGTGCCAGCAGTCATCGGAACATTCTGAACACTGAAGCTTTCTTT. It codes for CASSHRNILNTEAFF.

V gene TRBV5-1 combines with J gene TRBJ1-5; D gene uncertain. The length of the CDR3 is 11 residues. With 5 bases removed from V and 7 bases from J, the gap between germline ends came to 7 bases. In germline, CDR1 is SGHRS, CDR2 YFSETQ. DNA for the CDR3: TGCGCCAGCAGTCTGAGACAGCCCCAGCATTTT. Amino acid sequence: CASSLRQPQHF.